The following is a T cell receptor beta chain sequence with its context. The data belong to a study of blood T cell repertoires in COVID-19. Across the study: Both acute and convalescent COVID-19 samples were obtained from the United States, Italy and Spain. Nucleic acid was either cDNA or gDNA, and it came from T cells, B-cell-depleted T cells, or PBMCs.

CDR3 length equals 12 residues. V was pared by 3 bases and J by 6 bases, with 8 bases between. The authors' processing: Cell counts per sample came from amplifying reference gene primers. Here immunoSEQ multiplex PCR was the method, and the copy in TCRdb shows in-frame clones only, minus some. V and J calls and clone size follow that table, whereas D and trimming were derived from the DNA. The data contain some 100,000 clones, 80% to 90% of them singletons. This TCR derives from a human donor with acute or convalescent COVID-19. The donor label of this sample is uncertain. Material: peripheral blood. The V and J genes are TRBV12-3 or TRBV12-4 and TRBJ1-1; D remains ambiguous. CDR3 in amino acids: CASSFRSAEAFF. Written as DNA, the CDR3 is TGTGCCAGCAGTTTTCGTAGCGCTGAAGCTTTCTTT.